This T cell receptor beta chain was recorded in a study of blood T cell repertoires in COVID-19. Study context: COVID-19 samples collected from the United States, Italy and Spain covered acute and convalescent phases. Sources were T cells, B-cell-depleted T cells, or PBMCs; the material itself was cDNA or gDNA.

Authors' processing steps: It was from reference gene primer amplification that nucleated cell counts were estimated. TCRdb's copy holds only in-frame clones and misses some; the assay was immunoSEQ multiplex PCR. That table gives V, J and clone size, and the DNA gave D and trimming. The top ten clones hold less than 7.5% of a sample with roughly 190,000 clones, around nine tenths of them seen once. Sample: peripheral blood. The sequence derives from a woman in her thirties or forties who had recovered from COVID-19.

CDR3 sequence: CASSLSLAGNYEQYF. CDR3 coding DNA: TGTGCCAGCAGCTTATCCCTAGCGGGGAACTACGAGCAGTACTTC. The V and J genes are TRBV13 and TRBJ2-7; 9 bases align to TRBD2. CDR3 length: 15 amino acids. Germline assignment: CDR1 PRHDT and CDR2 FYEKMQ (reference sequence). Losses at the gene ends were 2 bases for V and 3 bases for J; bases not matched to a gene: 5.